The 12 T cell receptor beta chains reported below all come from one sample, sequenced in a study of graft-versus-host responses after intestinal transplantation. These receptors' antigens are unknown. Using immunoSEQ multiplex PCR, the repertoire was profiled, and TCRdb retains in-frame clones only, with some absent. The sample has just over 95,000 clones; roughly 92% are singletons. Material: unstimulated CD4+ T cells sorted from spleen or lymph node cells, obtained before intestinal transplant. The receptors were sampled from a human donor who received an intestinal transplant.

The chain joins TRBV7-2 to TRBJ2-3; 7 nucleotides line up with TRBD2. With 1 base clipped from V and 3 bases from J, the junction kept 1 base outside the gene matches. Germline V gene data show CDR1 as SGHTA and CDR2 as FQGNSA. The CDR3 is 14 residues long. CDR3 DNA sequence: TGTGCCAGCAGCTTAGGACTAGCTACAGATACGCAGTATTTT. Protein product: CASSLGLATDTQYF.

The chain employs TRBV7-3 and TRBJ2-2, with a weak D call TRBD1 (5 bases). This CDR3 spans 16 amino acids. CDR1 SGHTA and CDR2 FQGTGA come from the germline V gene. The V end lost 5 bases, the J end lost 4 bases, and 17 bases lay between the germline ends. The CDR3 nucleotides read TGTGCCAGCAGCCCCACGACAGCCTTCACCACCGGGGAGCTGTTTTTT. It specifies CASSPTTAFTTGELFF.

The chain employs TRBV5-6 and TRBJ1-2, with TRBD1 as a possible D gene (5 bases). The CDR3 is 14 amino acids. The germline V gene has CDR1 SGHDT and CDR2 YYEEEE. The V gene lost 1 base and the J gene lost 7 bases, with 14 bases spanning the gap. Written as DNA, the CDR3 is TGTGCCAGCAGCTTGTGGCAGGGAATCGGTGGCTACACCTTC. Translation: CASSLWQGIGGYTF. The full variable domain, completed using reference TRBV5-6 and TRBJ1-2, is DAGVTQSPTHLIKTRGQQVTLRCSPKSGHDTVSWYQQALGQGPQFIFQYYEEEERQRGNFPDRFSGHQFPNYSSELNVNALLLGDSALYLCASSLWQGIGGYTFGSGTRLTVV.

In its sample, this clone was seen once. The chain links TRBV27 to TRBJ1-3; D is possibly TRBD1 (6 bases). The CDR3 consists of 19 residues. The V end was cut by 6 bases, the J end by 1 base, with 25 bases between. Germline values: CDR1 MNHEY, CDR2 SMNVEV (reference sequence). This chain's CDR3 is CASRTNVIPQGWSGNTIYF. The CDR3 DNA reads as TGTGCCAGCAGGACGAACGTTATCCCACAGGGTTGGTCTGGAAACACCATATATTTT.

Only one count was recorded for this clone. This chain links TRBV10-1 with TRBJ1-2, with D possibly being TRBD1 (5 bases). Germline V gives CDR1 WNHNN, CDR2 SYGVQD (reference sequence). V was trimmed by 0 bases and J by 6 bases, leaving 17 bases between them. The CDR3 spans 16 residues. The CDR3 reads CASSESITGDRDGYTF. CDR3 in DNA: TGCGCCAGCAGTGAGTCGATCACAGGAGATCGGGATGGCTACACCTTC.

The chain has TRBV7-9 and TRBJ2-1; 7 bases agree with TRBD2. Per germline, CDR1 SEHNR and CDR2 FQNEAQ (reference sequence). Losses at the gene ends were 5 bases for V and 3 bases for J; bases not matched to a gene: 10. The CDR3 spans 16 residues. The CDR3 sequence: CASSPIGGRVYNEQFF. The CDR3, as DNA: TGTGCCAGCAGCCCAATTGGCGGGAGAGTCTACAATGAGCAGTTCTTC.

The chain uses TRBV6-5 and TRBJ2-5, with D maybe TRBD2 (7 bases). The germline gives CDR1 MNHEY, CDR2 SVGAGI. V was cut by 1 base and J by 5 bases, with 17 bases left in between. The CDR3 covers 16 residues. In nucleotides, the CDR3 is TGTGCCAGCAGTTACTGGGGCAGGGGACTAACCGAGACCCAGTACTTC. Protein product: CASSYWGRGLTETQYF.

The rearrangement uses TRBV6-5 and TRBJ2-3; the D is unclear. Germline V gives CDR1 MNHEY, CDR2 SVGAGI. The CDR3 covers 11 residues. V was shortened by 4 bases and J by 6 bases, with 5 bases between the two germline ends. The DNA for the CDR3 is TGTGCCAGCAGTTGGCTCGATACGCAGTATTTT. This encodes CASSWLDTQYF.

J is TRBJ1-2 and V is TRBV4-3; 7 bases agree with TRBD1. Germline V gene data show CDR1 as LGHNA and CDR2 as YSLEER. This CDR3 comprises 17 residues. V lost 0 bases to trimming and J lost 4 bases; unmatched junction nucleotides: 11. CDR3 nucleotide sequence: TGCGCCAGCAGCCAAGATTCGGCTGCCGGGACAGTCTATGGCTACACCTTC. This codes for CASSQDSAAGTVYGYTF.

The chain carries TRBV7-9 and TRBJ1-1, with a weak D call TRBD1 (6 bases). Germline assignment: CDR1 SEHNR and CDR2 FQNEAQ (reference sequence). The CDR3 loop spans 15 amino acids. Trimming took off 1 base at V and 3 bases at J, with 12 bases between the two ends. The CDR3 reads CASSLVRGRDTEAFF. The CDR3 DNA reads TGTGCCAGCAGCTTAGTCAGGGGAAGGGACACTGAAGCTTTCTTT.

V is TRBV28 and J is TRBJ1-2; 7 bases agree with TRBD1. This CDR3 has 15 amino acids. V trimming: 4 bases; J trimming: 3 bases; junction bases outside the gene matches: 8. Germline lookup yields CDR1 MDHEN and CDR2 SYDVKM. CDR3 amino acids: CASSSSDRRHYGYTF. In nucleotides, the CDR3 is TGTGCCAGCAGTTCCTCGGACAGGCGACACTATGGCTACACCTTC.

The chain carries TRBV7-2 and TRBJ2-1, with TRBD2 as a possible D gene (5 bases). Trimming pared 5 bases from V and 8 bases from J, leaving 25 bases between. CDR3 length equals 17 residues. Germline CDR1 reads SGHTA; CDR2 reads FQGNSA. The CDR3 sequence: CASSRFTSGYNAYEQFF. The CDR3 DNA is TGTGCCAGCAGCCGATTTACCAGCGGATACAACGCGTATGAGCAGTTCTTC.